What follows is one TCR beta chain and its context. Its target is not known. This sample is part of a study of shared clonotypes between healthy human individuals. V was cut by 5 bases and J by 1 base, with 11 bases left in between. Germline V gene lookup returns CDR1 SEHNR and CDR2 FQNEAQ (reference sequence). This CDR3 comprises 14 residues. The deep-level immunoSEQ assay was used. Assay: immunoSEQ multiplex PCR; the TCRdb copy retains only in-frame clones and omits some. The sample lists approximately 1.4 million clones, nearly 99% occurring once. Study results and caveats: In contrast to clonotypes shared by all four donors, non-shared clonotypes had lower generation probabilities.

This sequence joins TRBV7-9 and TRBJ1-1; no firm D call. The receptor's source is a man aged 25 to 45 in good health. The sequenced sample was naive CD4+ T cells sorted from blood. Subset meaning: CD45RA+ positively selected. The DNA for the CDR3 is TGTGCCAGCAGCCTGGGGATTCAGAACACTGAAGCTTTCTTT. This translates into CASSLGIQNTEAFF.